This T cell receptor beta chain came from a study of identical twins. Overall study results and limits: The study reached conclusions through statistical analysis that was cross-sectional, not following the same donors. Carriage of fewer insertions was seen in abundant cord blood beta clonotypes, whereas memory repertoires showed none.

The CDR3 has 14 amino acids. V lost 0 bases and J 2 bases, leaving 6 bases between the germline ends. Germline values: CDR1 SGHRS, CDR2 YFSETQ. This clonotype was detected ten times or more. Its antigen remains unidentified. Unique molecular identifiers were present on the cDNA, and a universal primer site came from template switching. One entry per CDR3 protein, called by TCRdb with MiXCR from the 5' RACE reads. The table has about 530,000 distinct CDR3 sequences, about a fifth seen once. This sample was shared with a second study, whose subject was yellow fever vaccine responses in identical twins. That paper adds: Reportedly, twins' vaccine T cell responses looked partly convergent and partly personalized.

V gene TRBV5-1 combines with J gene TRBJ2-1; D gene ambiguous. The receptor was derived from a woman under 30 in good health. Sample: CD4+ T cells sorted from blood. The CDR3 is CASSLAQTYNEQFF. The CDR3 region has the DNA TGCGCCAGCAGCTTGGCCCAAACCTACAATGAGCAGTTCTTC.